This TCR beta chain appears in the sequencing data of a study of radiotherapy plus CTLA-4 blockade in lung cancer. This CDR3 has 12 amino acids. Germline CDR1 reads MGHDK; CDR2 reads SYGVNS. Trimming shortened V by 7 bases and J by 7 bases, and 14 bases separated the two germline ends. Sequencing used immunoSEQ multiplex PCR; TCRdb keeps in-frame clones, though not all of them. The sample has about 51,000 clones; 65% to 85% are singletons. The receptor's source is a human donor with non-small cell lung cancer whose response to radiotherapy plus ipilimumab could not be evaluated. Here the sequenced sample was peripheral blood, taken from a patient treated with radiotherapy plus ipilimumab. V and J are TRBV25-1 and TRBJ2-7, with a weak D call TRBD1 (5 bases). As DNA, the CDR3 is TGTGCCAGCACCGGAAGGGGCAAAGAGCAGTACTTC. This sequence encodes CASTGRGKEQYF.